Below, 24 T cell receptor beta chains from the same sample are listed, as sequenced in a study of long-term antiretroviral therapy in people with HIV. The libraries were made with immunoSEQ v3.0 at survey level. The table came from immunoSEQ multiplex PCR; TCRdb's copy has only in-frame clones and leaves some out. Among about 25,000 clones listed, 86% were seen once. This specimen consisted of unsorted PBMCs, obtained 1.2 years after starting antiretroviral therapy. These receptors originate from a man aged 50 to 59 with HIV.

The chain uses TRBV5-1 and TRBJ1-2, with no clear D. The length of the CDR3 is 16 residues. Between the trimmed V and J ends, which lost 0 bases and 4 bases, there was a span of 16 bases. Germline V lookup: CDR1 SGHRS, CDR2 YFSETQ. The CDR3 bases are TGCGCCAGCAGCTTGGGTTCCACGGGAGGTATCTATGGCTACACCTTC. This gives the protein CASSLGSTGGIYGYTF.

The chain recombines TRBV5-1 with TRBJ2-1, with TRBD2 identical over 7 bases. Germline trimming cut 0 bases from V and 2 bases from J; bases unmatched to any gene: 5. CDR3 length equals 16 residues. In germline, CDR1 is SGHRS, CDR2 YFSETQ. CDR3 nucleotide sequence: TGCGCCAGCAGCTTGGGGCACGGGACTACCTACAATGAGCAGTTCTTC. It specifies CASSLGHGTTYNEQFF.

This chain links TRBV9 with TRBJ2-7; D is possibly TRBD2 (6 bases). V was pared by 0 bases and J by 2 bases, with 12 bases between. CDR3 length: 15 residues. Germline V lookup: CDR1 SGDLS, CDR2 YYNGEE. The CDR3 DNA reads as TGTGCCAGCAGCGTAGAGGGTAGCGGAACCTACGAGCAGTACTTC. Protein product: CASSVEGSGTYEQYF.

CDR3 sequence (DNA): TGTGCCAGCAGCTTAGAGGGGAGGGGGGGTAGCGGCTACACAGATACGCAGTATTTT. It translates to CASSLEGRGGSGYTDTQYF. J is TRBJ2-3 and V is TRBV13; D possibly corresponds to TRBD2 (7 bases). Germline assignment: CDR1 PRHDT and CDR2 FYEKMQ (reference sequence). This CDR3 comprises 19 residues. V shed 1 base and J shed 2 bases, with 22 bases lying between them.

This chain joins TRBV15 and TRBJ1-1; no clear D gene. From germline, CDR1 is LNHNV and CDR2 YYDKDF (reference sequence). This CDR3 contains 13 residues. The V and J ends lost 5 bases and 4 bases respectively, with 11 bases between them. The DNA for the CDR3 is TGTGCCACCAGCGAGACCTGGGGCACTGAAGCTTTCTTT. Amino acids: CATSETWGTEAFF.

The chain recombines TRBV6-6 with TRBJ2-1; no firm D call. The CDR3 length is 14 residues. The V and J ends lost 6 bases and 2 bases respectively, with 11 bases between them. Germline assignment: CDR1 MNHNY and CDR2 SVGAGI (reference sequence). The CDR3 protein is CASRETDPYNEQFF. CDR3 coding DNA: TGTGCCAGCAGGGAGACCGACCCCTACAATGAGCAGTTCTTC.

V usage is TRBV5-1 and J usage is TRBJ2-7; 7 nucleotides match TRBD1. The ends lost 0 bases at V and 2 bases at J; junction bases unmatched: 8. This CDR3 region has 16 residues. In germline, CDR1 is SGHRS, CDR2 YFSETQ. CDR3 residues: CASSLGLRQGTYEQYF. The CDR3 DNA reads TGCGCCAGCAGCTTGGGGCTGAGACAGGGTACCTACGAGCAGTACTTC.

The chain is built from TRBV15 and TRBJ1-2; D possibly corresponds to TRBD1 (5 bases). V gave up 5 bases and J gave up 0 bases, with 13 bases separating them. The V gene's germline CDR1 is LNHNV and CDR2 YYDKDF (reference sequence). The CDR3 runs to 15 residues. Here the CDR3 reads CATSYTGSANYGYTF. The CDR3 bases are TGTGCCACCAGCTACACAGGCTCAGCTAACTATGGCTACACCTTC. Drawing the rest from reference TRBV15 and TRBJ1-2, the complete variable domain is DAMVIQNPRYQVTQFGKPVTLSCSQTLNHNVMYWYQQKSSQAPKLLFHYYDKDFNNEADTPDNFQSRRPNTSFCFLDIRSPGLGDTAMYLCATSYTGSANYGYTFGSGTRLTVV.

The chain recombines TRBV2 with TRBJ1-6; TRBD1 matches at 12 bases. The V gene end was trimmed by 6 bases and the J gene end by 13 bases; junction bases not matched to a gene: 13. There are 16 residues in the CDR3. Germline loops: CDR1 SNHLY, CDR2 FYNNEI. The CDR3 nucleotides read TGTGCCAGCAGGAGGGATTCGGGACAGGGGGCCCCGCCCCTCCACTTT. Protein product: CASRRDSGQGAPPLHF.

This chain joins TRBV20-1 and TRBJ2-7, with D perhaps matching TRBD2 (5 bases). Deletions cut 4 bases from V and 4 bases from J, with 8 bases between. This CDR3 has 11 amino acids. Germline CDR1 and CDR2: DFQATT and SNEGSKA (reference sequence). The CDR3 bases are TGCAGTGCTACTAGCCTTTACGAGCAGTACTTC. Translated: CSATSLYEQYF.

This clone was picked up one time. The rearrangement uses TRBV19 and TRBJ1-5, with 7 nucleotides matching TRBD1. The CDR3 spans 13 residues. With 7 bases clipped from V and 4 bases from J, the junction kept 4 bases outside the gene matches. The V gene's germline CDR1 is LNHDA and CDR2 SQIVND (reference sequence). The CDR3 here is CASTRTGNQPQHF. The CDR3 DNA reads TGTGCCAGTACCCGGACAGGTAATCAGCCCCAGCATTTT.

Here the CDR3 DNA reads TGTGCCAGCAGCTCAACCCTTACTAGCGTCAACTCCTACGAGCAGTACTTC. The encoded protein is CASSSTLTSVNSYEQYF. This chain connects TRBV7-2 to TRBJ2-7; 7 nucleotides agree with TRBD2. V lost 4 bases, J lost 0 bases, and 12 bases stayed unmatched. The CDR3 is made up of 17 amino acids. CDR1 is SGHTA, CDR2 FQGNSA, per germline.

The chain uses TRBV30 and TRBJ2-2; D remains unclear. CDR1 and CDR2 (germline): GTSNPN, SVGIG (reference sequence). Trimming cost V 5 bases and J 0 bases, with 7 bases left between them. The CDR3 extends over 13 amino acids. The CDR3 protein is CAWSTPNTGELFF. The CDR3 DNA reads TGTGCCTGGTCGACTCCGAACACCGGGGAGCTGTTTTTT.

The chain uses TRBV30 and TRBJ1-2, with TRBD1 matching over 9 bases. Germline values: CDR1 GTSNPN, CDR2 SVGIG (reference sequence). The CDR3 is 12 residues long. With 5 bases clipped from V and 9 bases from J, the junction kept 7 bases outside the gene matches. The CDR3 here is CAWLGQGLRYTF. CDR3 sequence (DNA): TGTGCCTGGTTGGGACAGGGCCTACGCTACACCTTC.

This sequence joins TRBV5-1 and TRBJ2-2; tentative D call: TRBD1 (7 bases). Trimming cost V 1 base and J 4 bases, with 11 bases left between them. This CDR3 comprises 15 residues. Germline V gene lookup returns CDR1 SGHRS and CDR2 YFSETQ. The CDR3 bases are TGCGCCAGCAGCTTGTACCAGGGGGGCACCGGGGAGCTGTTTTTT. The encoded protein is CASSLYQGGTGELFF.

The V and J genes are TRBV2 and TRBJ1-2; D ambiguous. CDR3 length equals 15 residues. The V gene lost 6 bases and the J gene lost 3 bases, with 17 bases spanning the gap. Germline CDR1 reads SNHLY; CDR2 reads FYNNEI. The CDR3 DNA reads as TGTGCCAGCAGCGAGTGGACGACGGCGGACTATGGCTACACCTTC. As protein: CASSEWTTADYGYTF.

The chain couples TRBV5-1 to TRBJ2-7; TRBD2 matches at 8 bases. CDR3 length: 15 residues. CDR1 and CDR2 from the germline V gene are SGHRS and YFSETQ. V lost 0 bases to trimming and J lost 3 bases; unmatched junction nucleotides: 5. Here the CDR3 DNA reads TGCGCCAGCAGCTTGGAGCCGGGAGGGGTCTACGAGCAGTACTTC. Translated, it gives CASSLEPGGVYEQYF. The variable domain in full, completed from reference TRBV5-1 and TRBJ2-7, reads KAGVTQTPRYLIKTRGQQVTLSCSPISGHRSVSWYQQTPGQGLQFLFEYFSETQRNKGNFPGRFSGRQFSNSRSEMNVSTLELGDSALYLCASSLEPGGVYEQYFGPGTRLTVT.

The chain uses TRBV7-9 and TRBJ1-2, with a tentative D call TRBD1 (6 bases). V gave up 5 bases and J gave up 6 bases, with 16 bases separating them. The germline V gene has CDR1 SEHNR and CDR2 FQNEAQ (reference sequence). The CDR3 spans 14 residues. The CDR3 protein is CASSRIGEGDGYTF. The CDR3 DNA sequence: TGTGCCAGCAGCCGAATAGGGGAGGGGGATGGCTACACCTTC.

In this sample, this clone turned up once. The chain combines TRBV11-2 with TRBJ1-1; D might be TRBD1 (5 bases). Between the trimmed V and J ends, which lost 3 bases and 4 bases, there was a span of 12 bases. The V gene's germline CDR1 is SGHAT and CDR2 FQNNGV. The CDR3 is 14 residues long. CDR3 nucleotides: TGTGCCAGCAGCTTTGAACAGGCGGTCACTGAAGCTTTCTTT. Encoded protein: CASSFEQAVTEAFF.

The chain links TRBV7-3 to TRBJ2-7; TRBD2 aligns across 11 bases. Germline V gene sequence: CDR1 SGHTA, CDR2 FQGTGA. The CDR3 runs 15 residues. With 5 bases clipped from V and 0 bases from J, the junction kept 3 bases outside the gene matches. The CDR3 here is CASSIAGGASYEQYF. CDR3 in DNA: TGTGCCAGCAGCATAGCGGGGGGGGCCTCCTACGAGCAGTACTTC.

CDR3 bases: TGTGCCAGCAGCCCATTTCGCTTGACCGAAATGAACACTGAAGCTTTCTTT. Its translation: CASSPFRLTEMNTEAFF. The chain recombines TRBV7-8 with TRBJ1-1; D is unclear. Trimming cost V 5 bases and J 0 bases, with 19 bases left between them. The CDR3 is 17 residues long. Germline lookup yields CDR1 SGHVS and CDR2 FQNEAQ.

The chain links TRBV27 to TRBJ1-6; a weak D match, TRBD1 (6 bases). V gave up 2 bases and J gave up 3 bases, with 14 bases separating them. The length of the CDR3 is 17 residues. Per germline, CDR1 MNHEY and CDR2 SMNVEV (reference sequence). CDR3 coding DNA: TGTGCCAGCAGTTTAATTGGCCGGGACATCTATAATTCACCCCTCCACTTT. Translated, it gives CASSLIGRDIYNSPLHF.

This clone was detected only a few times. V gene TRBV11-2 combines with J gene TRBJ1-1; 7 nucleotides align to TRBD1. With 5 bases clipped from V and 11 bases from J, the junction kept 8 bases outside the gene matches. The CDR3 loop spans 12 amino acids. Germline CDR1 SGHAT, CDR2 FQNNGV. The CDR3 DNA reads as TGTGCCAGCAGCACGATAGACAGGGTGGCTTTCTTT. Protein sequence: CASSTIDRVAFF.

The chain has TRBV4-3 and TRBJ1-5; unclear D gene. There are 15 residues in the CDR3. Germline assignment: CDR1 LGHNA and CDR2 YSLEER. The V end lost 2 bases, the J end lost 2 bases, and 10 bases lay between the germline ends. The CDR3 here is CASSQNSGRNQPQHF. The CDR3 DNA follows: TGCGCCAGCAGCCAAAACTCAGGACGCAATCAGCCCCAGCATTTT.